One sample yielded the 4 T cell receptor beta chains listed below, sequenced in a study of graft-versus-host responses after intestinal transplantation. Data came from immunoSEQ multiplex PCR; TCRdb stores just in-frame clones and leaves some out. The data hold over 80,000 clones, with 75% to 95% observed a single time. No antigen has been assigned to these receptors. The source material was unstimulated CD4+ T cells sorted from spleen or lymph node cells, sampled before transplant. These receptors were collected from a human donor who was the organ donor for an intestinal transplant.

The V gene is TRBV19, the J gene TRBJ2-5, with D tentatively TRBD1 (5 bases). There are 15 residues in the CDR3. Germline CDR1 reads LNHDA; CDR2 reads SQIVND (reference sequence). The V and J ends lost 0 bases and 4 bases respectively, with 12 bases between them. The CDR3 loop reads CASSIEGRVRETQYF. CDR3 sequence (DNA): TGTGCCAGTAGTATAGAAGGCAGGGTTAGAGAGACCCAGTACTTC.

The chain carries TRBV7-3 and TRBJ2-3; D uncertain. The CDR3 is 13 amino acids. Trimming stripped 5 bases from V and 6 bases from J, with 12 bases between. In germline, CDR1 is SGHTA, CDR2 FQGTGA. The CDR3 DNA reads TGTGCCAGCAGCCCTGACCCCAGGGATACGCAGTATTTT. Translated, it gives CASSPDPRDTQYF.

This clone came up once. V usage is TRBV21-1 and J usage is TRBJ2-7; the table's D gene call, TRBD2, was not cross checked with the DNA. TRBV21-1 is recorded as a pseudogene. CDR3 length equals 14 residues. CDR3 sequence: CASSKPSSGYEQYF. CDR3 DNA sequence: TGTGCCAGCAGCAAACCATCTAGCGGCTACGAGCAGTACTTC.

As to this clone: Its ends do not fully match the called genes, so a read error is possible. The chain is built from TRBV7-7 and TRBJ2-3; tentative D call: TRBD2 (6 bases). This CDR3 has 16 residues. The V gene's germline CDR1 is SSHAT and CDR2 FNYEAQ (reference sequence). The CDR3 protein is CASSPGTAGSTDTQYF. CDR3 nucleotides: TGTGCTAGCAGCCCGGGGACCGCGGGGAGCACAGATACGCAGTATTTT.